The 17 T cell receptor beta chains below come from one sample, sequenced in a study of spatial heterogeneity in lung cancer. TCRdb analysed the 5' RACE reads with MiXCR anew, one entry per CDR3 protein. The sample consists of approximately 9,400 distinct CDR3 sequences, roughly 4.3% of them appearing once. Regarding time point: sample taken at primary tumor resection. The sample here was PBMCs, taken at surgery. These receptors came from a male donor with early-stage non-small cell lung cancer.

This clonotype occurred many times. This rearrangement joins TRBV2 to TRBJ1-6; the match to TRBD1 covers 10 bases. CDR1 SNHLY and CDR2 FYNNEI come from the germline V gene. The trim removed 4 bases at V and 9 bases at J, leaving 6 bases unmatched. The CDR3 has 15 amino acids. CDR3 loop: CASSVRDRGFSPLHF. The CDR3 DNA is TGTGCCAGCAGTGTCCGGGACAGGGGCTTTTCACCCCTCCACTTT.

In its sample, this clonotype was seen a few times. CDR3 sequence reads: CASSPSGATQYF. CDR3 sequence (DNA): TGTGCCAGTAGTCCGTCGGGCGCTACGCAGTATTTT. This chain connects TRBV19 to TRBJ2-3; no firm D call. Germline V CDR1 and CDR2: LNHDA, SQIVND (reference sequence). The CDR3 runs 12 residues. V was shortened by 5 bases and J by 8 bases, with 11 bases between the two germline ends.

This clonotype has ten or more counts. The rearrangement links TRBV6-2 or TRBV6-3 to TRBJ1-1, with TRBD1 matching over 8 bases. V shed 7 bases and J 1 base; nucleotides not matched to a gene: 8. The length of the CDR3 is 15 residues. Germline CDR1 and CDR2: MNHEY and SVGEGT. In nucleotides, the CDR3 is TGTGCCAGCAAGATCCTGGACAGGGCGAACACTGAAGCTTTCTTT. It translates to CASKILDRANTEAFF.

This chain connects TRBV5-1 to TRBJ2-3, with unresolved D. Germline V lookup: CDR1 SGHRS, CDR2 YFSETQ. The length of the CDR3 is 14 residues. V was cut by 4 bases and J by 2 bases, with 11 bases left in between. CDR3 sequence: CASSDGRTTDTQYF. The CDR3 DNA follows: TGCGCCAGCAGCGACGGAAGGACCACAGATACGCAGTATTTT.

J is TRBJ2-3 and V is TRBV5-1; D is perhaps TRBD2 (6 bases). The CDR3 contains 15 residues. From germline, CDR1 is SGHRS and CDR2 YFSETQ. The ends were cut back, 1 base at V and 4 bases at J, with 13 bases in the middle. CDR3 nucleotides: TGCGCCAGCAGCTTGCAACTCGGGGGAGCAGATACGCAGTATTTT. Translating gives CASSLQLGGADTQYF.

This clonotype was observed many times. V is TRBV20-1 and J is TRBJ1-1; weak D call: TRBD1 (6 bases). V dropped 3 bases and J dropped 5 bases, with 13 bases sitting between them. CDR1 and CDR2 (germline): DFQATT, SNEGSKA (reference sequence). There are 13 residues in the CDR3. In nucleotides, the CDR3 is TGCAGTGCTAGGATACAGGGTGGTACTGAAGCTTTCTTT. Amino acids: CSARIQGGTEAFF.

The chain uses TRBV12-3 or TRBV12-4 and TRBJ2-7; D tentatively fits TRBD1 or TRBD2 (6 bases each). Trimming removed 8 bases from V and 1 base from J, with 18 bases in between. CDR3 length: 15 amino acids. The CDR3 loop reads CASLRGLVQSYEQYF. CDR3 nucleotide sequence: TGTGCCAGCCTACGGGGGCTAGTTCAGTCCTACGAGCAGTACTTC.

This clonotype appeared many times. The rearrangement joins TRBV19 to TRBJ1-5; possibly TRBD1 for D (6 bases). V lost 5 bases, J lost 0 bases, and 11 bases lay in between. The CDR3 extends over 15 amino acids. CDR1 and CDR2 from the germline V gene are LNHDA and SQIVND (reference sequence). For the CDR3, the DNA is TGTGCCAGTAGTCAACAGGACAGTAGCAATCAGCCCCAGCATTTT. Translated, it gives CASSQQDSSNQPQHF. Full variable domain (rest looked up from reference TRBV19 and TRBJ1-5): DGGITQSPKYLFRKEGQNVTLSCEQNLNHDAMYWYRQDPGQGLRLIYYSQIVNDFQKGDIAEGYSVSREKKESFPLTVTSAQKNPTAFYLCASSQQDSSNQPQHFGDGTRLSIL.

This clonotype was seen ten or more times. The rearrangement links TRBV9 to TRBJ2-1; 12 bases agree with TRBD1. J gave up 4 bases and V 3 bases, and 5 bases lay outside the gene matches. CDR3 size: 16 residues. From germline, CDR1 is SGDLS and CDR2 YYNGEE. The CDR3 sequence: CASSAGDRGPYNEQFF. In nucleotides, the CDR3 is TGTGCCAGCAGCGCGGGGGACAGGGGGCCATACAATGAGCAGTTCTTC. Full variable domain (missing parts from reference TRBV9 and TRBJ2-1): DSGVTQTPKHLITATGQRVTLRCSPRSGDLSVYWYQQSLDQGLQFLIQYYNGEERAKGNILERFSAQQFPDLHSELNLSSLELGDSALYFCASSAGDRGPYNEQFFGPGTRLTVL.

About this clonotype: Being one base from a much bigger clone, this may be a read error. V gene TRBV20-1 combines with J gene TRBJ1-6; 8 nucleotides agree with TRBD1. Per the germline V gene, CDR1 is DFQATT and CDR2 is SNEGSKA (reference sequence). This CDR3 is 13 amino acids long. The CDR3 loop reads CSATDRANSPPHF. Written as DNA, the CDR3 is TGCAGTGCTACGGACAGGGCTAATTCACCCCCCCACTTT.

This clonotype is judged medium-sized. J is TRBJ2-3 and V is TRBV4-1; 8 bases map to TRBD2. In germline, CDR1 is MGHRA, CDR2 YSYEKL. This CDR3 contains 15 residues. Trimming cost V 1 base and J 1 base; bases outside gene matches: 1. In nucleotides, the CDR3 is TGCGCCAGCAGCCAAGGGCGGGGGGGCACAGATACGCAGTATTTT. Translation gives CASSQGRGGTDTQYF.

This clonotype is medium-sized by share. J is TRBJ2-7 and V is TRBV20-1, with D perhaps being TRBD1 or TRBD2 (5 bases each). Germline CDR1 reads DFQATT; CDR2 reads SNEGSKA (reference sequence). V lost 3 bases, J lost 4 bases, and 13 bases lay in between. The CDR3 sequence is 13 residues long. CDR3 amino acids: CSASGASRYEQYV. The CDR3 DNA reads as TGCAGTGCTAGTGGGGCTAGCCGGTACGAGCAGTACGTC.

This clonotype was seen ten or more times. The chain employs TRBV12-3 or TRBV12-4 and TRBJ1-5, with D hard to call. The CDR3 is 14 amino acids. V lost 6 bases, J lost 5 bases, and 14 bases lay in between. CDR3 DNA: TGTGCCAGCAGCTTTCGAGGACGTGATCAGCCCCAGCATTTT. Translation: CASSFRGRDQPQHF.

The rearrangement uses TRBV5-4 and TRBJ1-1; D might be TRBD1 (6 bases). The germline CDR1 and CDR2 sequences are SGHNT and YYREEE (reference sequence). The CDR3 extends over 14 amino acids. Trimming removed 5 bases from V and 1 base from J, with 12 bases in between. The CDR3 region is CASRWDTTNTEAFF. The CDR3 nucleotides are TGTGCCAGCAGGTGGGACACGACGAACACTGAAGCTTTCTTT. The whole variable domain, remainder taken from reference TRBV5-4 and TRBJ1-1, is ETGVTQSPTHLIKTRGQQVTLRCSSQSGHNTVSWYQQALGQGPQFIFQYYREEENGRGNFPPRFSGLQFPNYSSELNVNALELDDSALYLCASRWDTTNTEAFFGQGTRLTVV.

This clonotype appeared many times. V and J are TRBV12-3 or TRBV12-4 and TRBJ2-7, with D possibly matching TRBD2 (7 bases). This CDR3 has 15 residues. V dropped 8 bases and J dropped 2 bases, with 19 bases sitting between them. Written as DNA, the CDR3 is TGTGCCAGCGGGGCTCGAGGGGGGGTCACCTACGAGCAGTACTTC. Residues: CASGARGGVTYEQYF.

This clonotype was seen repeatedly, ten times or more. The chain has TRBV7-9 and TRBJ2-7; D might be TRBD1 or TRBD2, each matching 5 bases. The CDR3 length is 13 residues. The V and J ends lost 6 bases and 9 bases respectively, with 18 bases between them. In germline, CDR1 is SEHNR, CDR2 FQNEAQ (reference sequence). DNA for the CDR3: TGTGCCAGCAGTTCTCTATCCGGGGCTGCGCAGTACTTC. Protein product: CASSSLSGAAQYF.

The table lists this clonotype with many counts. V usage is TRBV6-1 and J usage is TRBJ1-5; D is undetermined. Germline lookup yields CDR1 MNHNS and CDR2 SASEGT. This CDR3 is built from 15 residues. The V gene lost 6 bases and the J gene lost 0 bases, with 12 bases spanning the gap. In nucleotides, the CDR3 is TGTGCCAGCAGGGCTCAGGCAACTAGCAATCAGCCCCAGCATTTT. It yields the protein CASRAQATSNQPQHF.